This paragraph covers one TCR beta chain sequence. The antigen is unknown. This sample is part of a study of T cells expressing NK-cell markers. Study details: Sorted T-cell subsets CD3+CD56+NKG2C+, CD3+CD56+NKG2C- and CD3+CD56-NKG2C+ were TCR beta-sequenced. Just one sequenced donor of eight was HCMV-seronegative, while seven were seropositive.

General study findings and limits: Clarity on HCMV specificity was lacking for the expanded NKG2C+ T cell clones.

The CDR3 extends over 15 amino acids. Germline assignment: CDR1 LNHNV and CDR2 YYDKDF (reference sequence). Researchers built TCR beta cDNA using 5'RACE template switching with UMIs. TCRdb reanalyzed the 5' RACE reads and collapses them to one entry per CDR3 protein, without DNA. Here the sample table reports about 260,000 distinct CDR3 sequences. The chain joins TRBV15 to TRBJ2-7; there is no DNA to check the TCRdb D call of TRBD1. This sequence originates from a man aged 18 to 30 in good health. The material sequenced was blood T cells: a sorted CD56 or NKG2C T cell subset, CD4+ or CD8+ T cells, or bulk PBMC T cells (not recorded which). This CDR3 is CATSRSGTQYYEQYF.